This T cell receptor (beta chain) came from a study of shared clonotypes between healthy human individuals. Study conclusions and caveats: Naive subsets, compared against memory subsets, generally had larger estimated richness values.

Of note for this clone: The antigen remains unidentified.

Sequencing used immunoSEQ multiplex PCR; TCRdb keeps in-frame clones, though not all of them. In the table there are some 1.5 million clones, more than 95% of which are singletons. This clonotype originated in a man aged 30-40 years in good health. The source material was naive CD4+ T cells sorted from blood. Subset defined: CD45RA+ positively selected.

The CDR3 nucleotides read TGTGCCAGCAGCTTCCCGCCAGAGGGCAGAAGTTACGAGCAGTACTTC. This translates into CASSFPPEGRSYEQYF. V usage is TRBV11-2 and J usage is TRBJ2-7; a possible D gene is TRBD2 (5 bases). The CDR3 runs 16 residues. Trimming shortened V by 3 bases and J by 4 bases, and 19 bases separated the two germline ends. From germline, CDR1 is SGHAT and CDR2 FQNNGV.